A selection of T cell receptor beta chains follows, all from one sample in a study of blood T cell repertoires in COVID-19. Clones were read by immunoSEQ multiplex PCR, and TCRdb kept only the in-frame ones, dropping some. The data show more than 300,000 clones, with 86% seen just once and roughly 4.5% held by the top ten. Sequenced sample: PBMCs or T cells enriched from blood (not recorded which). Receptor source: a man aged 25 to 40 who had recovered from COVID-19. Each CDR3 is given with its conserved first and last residue. The D gene is left open where the match is weak. Some rows have no size entry. The others give once, few or many, or a class for an expanded clone.

once	TRBJ2-5	NA	TRBV12-1	CASSPRETQYF	TGTGCCAGCAGCCCCCGGGAGACCCAGTACTTC
NA	TRBJ1-2	NA	TRBV29-1	CSPHIRGGNYGYTF	TGCAGCCCCCACATAAGGGGTGGGAACTATGGCTACACCTTC
few	TRBJ2-1	TRBD2	TRBV11-2	CASSQRGSYNEQFF	TGTGCCAGCAGCCAGCGGGGCTCCTACAATGAGCAGTTCTTC
NA	TRBJ1-2	NA	TRBV3-1/TRBV3-2	CASSQDSGSFYGYTF	TGTGCCAGCAGCCAAGATAGCGGCAGCTTTTATGGCTACACCTTC
NA	TRBJ2-7	NA	TRBV6-5	CASSPSSPPEQYF	TGTGCCAGCAGTCCCTCCTCTCCTCCCGAGCAGTACTTC
NA	TRBJ2-2	TRBD1	TRBV2	CASTARDRAPRGGELFF	TGTGCCAGCACGGCAAGGGACAGGGCCCCACGGGGCGGGGAGCTGTTTTTT
NA	TRBJ2-7	NA	TRBV7-9	CASSLATGEQYF	TGTGCCAGCAGCTTAGCGACAGGCGAGCAGTACTTC
NA	TRBJ1-2	NA	TRBV7-9	CASSKADTLQTNYGYTF	TGTGCCAGCAGCAAAGCAGACACTCTCCAAACTAACTATGGCTACACCTTC
NA	TRBJ1-2	NA	TRBV30	CAWRDKTANYGYTF	TGTGCCTGGAGGGACAAGACAGCGAACTATGGCTACACCTTC
NA	TRBJ2-7	TRBD2	TRBV19	CASSTLAGGVFYEQYF	TGTGCCAGTAGTACCCTAGCGGGAGGGGTATTCTACGAGCAGTACTTC
few	TRBJ1-4	NA	TRBV6-5	CASRGVEKLFF	TGTGCCAGCAGAGGAGTGGAAAAACTGTTTTTT
NA	TRBJ1-6	NA	TRBV19	CASSLRNRESPLHF	TGTGCCAGTAGTCTCAGGAACAGGGAATCACCCCTCCACTTT
NA	TRBJ2-5	TRBD2	TRBV4-1	CASSQEGLAGETQYF	TGCGCCAGCAGCCAAGAAGGGCTAGCGGGAGAGACCCAGTACTTC
NA	TRBJ1-1	NA	TRBV7-2	CASSSNRAFTEAFF	TGTGCCAGCAGCTCGAACAGGGCTTTCACTGAAGCTTTCTTT
NA	TRBJ1-2	NA	TRBV28	CASCPHPSGAHGYTF	TGTGCCAGCTGCCCGCACCCCTCGGGAGCACATGGCTACACCTTC
NA	TRBJ2-3	NA	TRBV4-1	CASSQSKGVDTQYF	TGCGCCAGCAGCCAATCGAAGGGGGTAGATACGCAGTATTTT
NA	TRBJ2-7	NA	TRBV19	CASSINRAGIYEQYF	TGTGCCAGTAGTATCAACCGGGCAGGGATCTACGAGCAGTACTTC
NA	TRBJ1-2	NA	TRBV5-4	CASSWGEGSGGYTF	TGTGCCAGCAGCTGGGGGGAGGGGTCCGGTGGCTACACCTTC
NA	TRBJ2-5	TRBD2	TRBV3-1/TRBV3-2	CASSQDYPAGAQYF	TGTGCCAGCAGCCAAGATTATCCAGCGGGAGCCCAGTACTTC
few	TRBJ1-5	NA	TRBV24-1	CATSDRKRQPQHF	TGTGCCACCAGTGACCGAAAGCGTCAGCCCCAGCATTTT
few	TRBJ1-1	NA	TRBV24-1	CATSASGEGTEAFF	TGTGCCACCAGCGCCTCCGGGGAGGGGACTGAAGCTTTCTTT
NA	TRBJ2-7	TRBD2	TRBV2	CATGRGSSYEQYF	TGTGCCACGGGGAGGGGAAGCTCCTACGAGCAGTACTTC
NA	TRBJ2-1	NA	TRBV6-1	CASSEGQGAYNEQFF	TGTGCCAGCAGTGAAGGGCAAGGGGCCTACAATGAGCAGTTCTTC
NA	TRBJ2-4	TRBD2	TRBV5-1	CASSPTGGFNIQYF	TGCGCCAGCAGCCCGACGGGGGGGTTCAACATTCAGTACTTC
NA	TRBJ1-4	NA	TRBV19	CASSIRGIFEKLFF	TGTGCCAGTAGTATCAGGGGAATATTTGAAAAACTGTTTTTT
few	TRBJ2-7	TRBD2	TRBV12-5	CASGSQRSGSDEQYF	TGTGCTAGTGGTTCCCAGAGGAGCGGGAGCGACGAGCAGTACTTC
NA	TRBJ2-7	NA	TRBV7-9	CASSLVPSGVYEQYF	TGTGCCAGCAGCTTAGTGCCTAGTGGTGTGTACGAGCAGTACTTC
NA	TRBJ2-5	NA	TRBV12-3/TRBV12-4	CASSLSGDGTQYF	TGTGCCAGCAGTTTATCAGGGGATGGGACCCAGTACTTC
NA	TRBJ1-1	NA	TRBV18	CASSPGQVNTEAFF	TGTGCCAGCTCACCGGGCCAGGTGAACACTGAAGCTTTCTTT
NA	TRBJ2-2	TRBD2	TRBV6-6	CASSRLAGAGELFF	TGTGCCAGCAGTCGACTAGCGGGAGCCGGGGAGCTGTTTTTT
NA	TRBJ2-5	NA	TRBV14	CASSQDPYRDVETQYF	TGTGCCAGCAGCCAAGATCCATACAGGGACGTGGAGACCCAGTACTTC
NA	TRBJ2-2	NA	TRBV21-1	CASRDCTGTGNTGELFF	TGTGCCAGCAGGGATTGTACCGGGACAGGGAACACCGGGGAGCTGTTTTTT
once	TRBJ1-5	TRBD1	TRBV19	CASTLDRDYSNQPQHF	TGTGCCAGTACCCTGGACAGGGACTATAGCAATCAGCCCCAGCATTTT